A selection of T cell receptor beta chains follows, all from one sample in a study of T cell responses to AZD1222 COVID-19 vaccine. Some clones are missing from TCRdb's copy, which holds only in-frame ones; the method was immunoSEQ multiplex PCR. The sample lists 150,000 or so clones; approximately 90% were seen once. The sample in question was peripheral blood, obtained on day 0 of AZD1222 vaccination. The receptors originated from an adult in good health. Each CDR3 is given with its conserved first and last residue. D genes are given only for firm matches. A row's size may be missing; if present it is once, few, many or a size class.

NA TRBJ1-2 NA TRBV3-1/TRBV3-2 CASSQDETYSSLDSGYTF TGTGCCAGCAGCCAAGATGAAACTTACTCTTCGCTAGACTCTGGCTACACCTTC
once TRBJ1-6 TRBD1 TRBV5-1 CASSLTGQGANSPLHF TGCGCCAGCAGCTTGACGGGACAGGGGGCCAATTCACCCCTCCACTTT
NA TRBJ2-1 NA TRBV19 CASSNYNEQFF TGTGCCAGTAGTAACTACAATGAGCAGTTCTTC
NA TRBJ2-5 NA TRBV4-2 CASSQGLRPKDVFQETQYF TGTGCCAGCAGCCAAGGGCTCCGACCCAAGGATGTATTCCAAGAGACCCAGTACTTC
NA TRBJ2-3 TRBD1 TRBV4-2 CASSQQLTGDLSDTQYF TGTGCCAGCAGCCAACAATTGACAGGGGATCTTTCAGATACGCAGTATTTT
NA TRBJ2-3 TRBD2 TRBV7-9 CASGSPGGPTDTQYF TGTGCCAGCGGCTCTCCGGGAGGGCCGACAGATACGCAGTATTTT
NA TRBJ2-7 TRBD2 TRBV5-8 CASSPGTSASYEQYF TGTGCCAGCAGCCCTGGGACTAGCGCGTCCTACGAGCAGTACTTC
NA TRBJ1-1 NA TRBV27 CASSVGMGTEAFF TGTGCCAGCAGTGTGGGGATGGGCACTGAAGCTTTCTTT
NA TRBJ1-4 NA TRBV28 CASSLQGIREKLFF TGTGCCAGCAGTTTACAGGGTATTAGGGAAAAACTGTTTTTT
NA TRBJ2-7 NA TRBV30 CAWDMGLYEQYF TGTGCCTGGGATATGGGACTCTACGAGCAGTACTTC
NA TRBJ1-1 TRBD1 TRBV19 CASSTTGGTEAFF TGTGCCAGTTCCACGACAGGGGGCACTGAAGCTTTCTTT
NA TRBJ1-3 NA TRBV18 CASSPRAPGAGNTIYF TGTGCCAGCTCACCAAGGGCACCCGGAGCAGGAAACACCATATATTTT
NA TRBJ1-5 NA TRBV24-1 CATSDYDSNQPQHF TGTGCCACCAGTGATTATGACAGCAATCAGCCCCAGCATTTT
once TRBJ2-2 NA TRBV7-9 CASSPLPGVPTWDTGELFF TGTGCCAGCAGCCCCCTCCCGGGAGTCCCTACCTGGGACACCGGGGAGCTGTTTTTT
once TRBJ1-4 NA TRBV7-9 CASSKEQPNEKLFF TGTGCCAGCAGCAAGGAGCAGCCTAATGAAAAACTGTTTTTT
NA TRBJ1-1 NA TRBV27 CASSSDWGTEAFF TGTGCCAGCAGTTCGGACTGGGGGACTGAAGCTTTCTTT
NA TRBJ1-1 NA TRBV7-3 CASSLQGQNTEAFF TGTGCCAGCAGCTTGCAGGGTCAGAACACTGAAGCTTTCTTT
once TRBJ2-1 NA TRBV3-1/TRBV3-2 CASSQERDTPHNEQFF TGTGCCAGCAGCCAAGAGCGGGACACCCCCCACAATGAGCAGTTCTTC
once TRBJ2-7 TRBD1 TRBV2 CASSAGQGAYEQYF TGTGCCAGCAGTGCCGGACAGGGGGCGTACGAGCAGTACTTC
NA TRBJ1-2 NA TRBV12-2 CASRLASWGYTF TGTGCAAGTCGCTTAGCGAGCTGGGGCTACACCTTC
NA TRBJ1-1 TRBD1 TRBV5-5 CASSLESWGQDKAFF TGTGCCAGCAGCTTGGAGTCATGGGGACAGGATAAAGCTTTCTTT
NA TRBJ1-4 TRBD1 TRBV30 CAWSVRGAGQGIREKLFF TGTGCCTGGAGTGTACGAGGAGCGGGACAGGGGATTCGCGAAAAACTGTTTTTT
NA TRBJ1-1 NA TRBV3-1/TRBV3-2 CASSQVPGSWTEAFF TGTGCCAGCAGCCAAGTTCCAGGGAGCTGGACTGAAGCTTTCTTT
NA TRBJ1-2 TRBD1 TRBV7-7 CASSPADRGQSGYTF TGTGCTAGCAGCCCCGCGGACAGGGGGCAGAGTGGCTACACCTTC
NA TRBJ1-2 NA TRBV5-1 CASSLSSNYGYTF TGCGCCAGCAGCTTGAGTTCTAACTATGGCTACACCTTC
NA TRBJ1-2 TRBD1 TRBV29-1 CSVEGQGAGGYTF TGCAGCGTCGAAGGACAGGGGGCAGGCGGCTACACCTTC
NA TRBJ1-2 NA TRBV28 CASSLYQANYGYTF TGTGCCAGCAGTTTATATCAGGCTAACTATGGCTACACCTTC
NA TRBJ2-7 TRBD1 TRBV3-1/TRBV3-2 CASEGQGSYEQYF TGTGCCAGCGAAGGACAGGGGTCCTACGAGCAGTACTTC
NA TRBJ1-2 NA TRBV25-1 CASGRQAPNYGYTF TGTGCCAGCGGCCGACAGGCACCCAACTATGGCTACACCTTC
NA TRBJ2-5 TRBD1 TRBV19 CASSPMTGLETQYF TGTGCCAGTAGCCCTATGACAGGGCTCGAGACCCAGTACTTC
NA TRBJ1-4 NA TRBV27 CASRAPSDEKLFF TGTGCCAGCAGAGCGCCCAGCGATGAAAAACTGTTTTTT
NA TRBJ1-6 NA TRBV5-1 CASRKAYNSPLHF TGCGCCAGCAGGAAGGCATATAATTCACCCCTCCACTTT
NA TRBJ1-6 NA TRBV4-3 CASSQDGGGASPLHF TGCGCCAGCAGCCAAGACGGTGGGGGCGCGTCACCCCTCCACTTT
NA TRBJ1-2 TRBD1 TRBV4-3 CASSHITGDYGYTF TGCGCCAGCAGCCACATAACAGGGGACTATGGCTACACCTTC
NA TRBJ1-1 NA TRBV27 CASSWTPNTEAFF TGTGCCAGCAGTTGGACACCGAACACTGAAGCTTTCTTT
once TRBJ1-1 NA TRBV11-2 CASSYPKFPGLRANTEAFF TGTGCCAGCAGCTACCCGAAATTCCCAGGGTTGAGGGCGAACACTGAAGCTTTCTTT
few TRBJ1-1 NA TRBV19 CASSIRSRGRLNTEAFF TGTGCCAGTAGTATAAGGTCGAGGGGGAGACTGAACACTGAAGCTTTCTTT
NA TRBJ1-1 NA TRBV10-3 CAISESIREGAFF TGTGCCATCAGTGAGTCGATCAGGGAGGGGGCTTTCTTT
NA TRBJ2-7 NA TRBV6-6 CASSYPQGYEQYF TGTGCCAGCAGTTACCCACAGGGTTACGAGCAGTACTTC
NA TRBJ2-1 NA TRBV9 CASSSRDRSYNEQFF TGTGCCAGCAGCTCGCGGGACAGATCCTACAATGAGCAGTTCTTC
NA TRBJ1-6 NA TRBV13 CASSLDGPSPLHF TGTGCCAGCAGCTTAGACGGTCCTTCACCCCTCCACTTT
NA TRBJ2-5 TRBD1 TRBV12-3/TRBV12-4 CASIHRDRETQYF TGTGCCAGCATTCACCGGGACAGAGAGACCCAGTACTTC